These 9 T cell receptor beta chains originate from one sample sequenced in a study of spatial heterogeneity in lung cancer. The time point is: blood at routine non-recurrence follow-up after resection. From the 5' RACE reads, TCRdb called clonotypes with MiXCR, one entry per CDR3 protein. The data show fewer than 150,000 distinct CDR3 sequences, roughly 10% seen once. Sample: PBMCs, taken at follow-up. The origin of the receptors is a female donor with early-stage non-small cell lung cancer.

This clonotype was observed a handful of times. The chain has TRBV3-1 and TRBJ2-2; no clear D. Trimming cost V 8 bases and J 6 bases, with 7 bases left between them. CDR1 and CDR2 from the germline V gene are LGHDT and YNNKEL (reference sequence). This CDR3 has 11 amino acids. The CDR3 DNA reads as TGTGCCAGCCGAAGCGCCGGGGAGCTGTTTTTT. Protein: CASRSAGELFF.

The chain links TRBV18 to TRBJ2-6; D possibly corresponds to TRBD1 (5 bases). The V gene lost 2 bases and the J gene lost 0 bases, with 8 bases spanning the gap. From germline, CDR1 is KGHSH and CDR2 LQKENI. The CDR3 is 16 amino acids. The CDR3: CASSPAGSSGANVLTF. Here the CDR3 DNA reads TGTGCCAGCTCACCAGCAGGGTCCTCTGGGGCCAACGTCCTGACTTTC.

The CDR3 DNA sequence: TGTGCCAGCTCACCCCAGAGACAAGGGACCACAGATACGCAGTATTTT. Its protein product is CASSPQRQGTTDTQYF. This rearrangement joins TRBV18 to TRBJ2-3; D possibly uses TRBD1 or TRBD2 (5 bases each). This CDR3 is built from 16 residues. Germline V gene sequence: CDR1 KGHSH, CDR2 LQKENI. V was cut by 3 bases and J by 2 bases, with 15 bases left in between.

The rearrangement uses TRBV24-1 and TRBJ1-4; 9 bases fit TRBD1. Germline trimming cut 2 bases from V and 8 bases from J; bases unmatched to any gene: 5. CDR1 and CDR2 from the germline V gene are KGHDR and SFDVKD. The CDR3 is 15 amino acids. This CDR3 is CATSDSGQGTEKLFF. The DNA for the CDR3 is TGTGCCACCAGTGATTCCGGACAGGGGACGGAAAAACTGTTTTTT.

V usage is TRBV12-3 or TRBV12-4 and J usage is TRBJ1-1; 7 bases are a match to TRBD1. J gave up 1 base and V 5 bases, and 7 bases lay outside the gene matches. This CDR3 region has 15 residues. Here the CDR3 DNA reads TGTGCCAGCAGTCCCAGGGGGGGGGAGAACACTGAAGCTTTCTTT. This sequence encodes CASSPRGGENTEAFF.

This clonotype was picked up a small number of times. A read error may produce the germline difference seen at one junction end. The rearrangement uses TRBV7-8 and TRBJ2-1, with D uncertain. Per germline, CDR1 SGHVS and CDR2 FQNEAQ. The CDR3 is 17 amino acids. DNA of the CDR3: TGTGCCAGCAGCATAGCCCCTTGGACGGTGGGCGGCAATGAGCAGTTCTTC. Amino acid sequence: CASSIAPWTVGGNEQFF.

This clonotype was seen at least ten times. The chain couples TRBV19 to TRBJ2-3; possibly TRBD2 for D (6 bases). This CDR3 is built from 16 residues. CDR1 LNHDA and CDR2 SQIVND come from the germline V gene (reference sequence). The V end lost 5 bases, the J end lost 5 bases, and 20 bases lay between the germline ends. CDR3 residues: CASSSRQGGWRDTQYF. Here the CDR3 DNA reads TGTGCCAGTAGTTCCCGGCAGGGAGGTTGGAGAGATACGCAGTATTTT.

The genes are TRBV4-2 and TRBJ2-1; 12 positions agree with TRBD2. In germline, CDR1 is LGHNA, CDR2 YNFKEQ. This CDR3 comprises 14 residues. The V segment lost 5 bases and the J segment 9 bases; nucleotides outside the gene matches: 5. The CDR3 loop reads CASSAQLAGGEQFF. The CDR3 DNA reads as TGTGCCAGCAGCGCCCAACTAGCGGGGGGTGAGCAGTTCTTC.

This chain joins TRBV20-1 and TRBJ2-7; D may be TRBD2 (6 bases). The germline CDR1 and CDR2 sequences are DFQATT and SNEGSKA (reference sequence). CDR3 length: 13 amino acids. Trimming removed 3 bases at V and 7 bases at J, with 16 bases between. CDR3 sequence (DNA): TGCAGTGCTAGGAATCCCGGGACTGGGGAGCAGTACTTC. It specifies CSARNPGTGEQYF.